These 23 T cell receptor beta chains share one sample of origin, sequenced in a study of blood T cell repertoires in COVID-19. The method was immunoSEQ multiplex PCR; TCRdb's version includes in-frame clones alone and lacks a portion of them. In the table there are over 350,000 clones, about 86% of which are singletons. The source material was PBMCs or T cells enriched from blood (not recorded which). The receptors come from a woman in her forties or fifties who had recovered from COVID-19.

This chain links TRBV25-1 with TRBJ1-6, with unresolved D. V gave up 7 bases and J gave up 0 bases, with 13 bases separating them. Germline CDR1 and CDR2: MGHDK and SYGVNS. CDR3 length: 16 residues. The DNA of the CDR3 is TGTGCCAGCATCACGTCCCGGAGCTCCTATAATTCACCCCTCCACTTT. Translating gives CASITSRSSYNSPLHF.

V gene TRBV28 combines with J gene TRBJ1-5; D call uncertain. The V gene's germline CDR1 is MDHEN and CDR2 SYDVKM. The CDR3 covers 14 residues. V lost 3 bases and J 1 base, leaving 7 bases between the germline ends. The CDR3 coding sequence is TGTGCCAGCAGTTTTAGCGCCAGCAATCAGCCCCAGCATTTT. It codes for CASSFSASNQPQHF.

V usage is TRBV28 and J usage is TRBJ2-2; TRBD1 is a possible D gene (5 bases). This CDR3 has 15 residues. The germline V gene has CDR1 MDHEN and CDR2 SYDVKM. The V and J ends lost 2 bases and 6 bases respectively, with 13 bases between them. CDR3 loop: CASSLSRAPAGELFF. For the CDR3, the DNA is TGTGCCAGCAGTTTAAGCAGGGCCCCGGCCGGGGAGCTGTTTTTT.

CDR3 DNA: TGTGCCAGCAGCGCCGTAGCGGGGGGGCGCGGGGAGCTGTTTTTT. Encoded protein: CASSAVAGGRGELFF. V is TRBV7-9 and J is TRBJ2-2; 11 positions match TRBD2. After removal of 5 bases from V and 7 bases from J, the junction contained 6 bases not matched to a gene. Germline assignment: CDR1 SEHNR and CDR2 FQNEAQ (reference sequence). CDR3 length: 15 amino acids.

This clone came up once. The gene calls are TRBV19 and TRBJ2-1; the match to TRBD1 covers 9 bases. The CDR3 totals 18 residues. V lost 4 bases to trimming and J lost 5 bases; unmatched junction nucleotides: 15. Germline assignment: CDR1 LNHDA and CDR2 SQIVND (reference sequence). The CDR3 DNA reads as TGTGCCAGTAGTAGAGGACAGGGGAGAAGGGGGGCCCACAATGAGCAGTTCTTC. Its translation: CASSRGQGRRGAHNEQFF.

The chain combines TRBV19 with TRBJ1-5; TRBD1 matches at 9 bases. Germline CDR1 is LNHDA and CDR2 is SQIVND (reference sequence). The CDR3 totals 16 residues. The trim removed 3 bases at V and 4 bases at J, leaving 7 bases unmatched. This chain's CDR3 is CASSMGDRVWNQPQHF. The CDR3 DNA is TGTGCCAGTAGTATGGGGGACAGGGTTTGGAATCAGCCCCAGCATTTT.

V usage is TRBV12-3 or TRBV12-4 and J usage is TRBJ1-1; D might be TRBD1 (5 bases). Trimming took 2 bases from V and 4 from J, leaving 8 bases between them. The CDR3 contains 13 residues. CDR3 sequence: CASSLRTSTEAFF. CDR3 in DNA: TGTGCCAGCAGTTTAAGGACAAGCACTGAAGCTTTCTTT.

The V gene is TRBV4-3, the J gene TRBJ1-2; TRBD1 matches at 10 bases. The CDR3 consists of 15 residues. The V gene's germline CDR1 is LGHNA and CDR2 YSLEER. Trimming at V came to 2 bases and at J to 4 bases, leaving 4 bases not matched to a gene. The CDR3 spells CASSQSGQGPYGYTF. The CDR3 DNA reads as TGCGCCAGCAGCCAATCGGGACAGGGGCCCTATGGCTACACCTTC.

The chain couples TRBV29-1 to TRBJ1-4; D unresolved. The V gene lost 7 bases and the J gene lost 0 bases, with 24 bases spanning the gap. CDR1 is SQVTM and CDR2 is ANQGSEA in the germline V gene. The CDR3 is 18 residues long. The CDR3 sequence is CSALNYGYGSATNEKLFF. The CDR3 DNA reads TGCAGCGCGTTGAATTACGGGTACGGCTCTGCAACTAATGAAAAACTGTTTTTT.

The V call is TRBV7-9, the J call TRBJ2-1; TRBD2 might be the D (6 bases). V lost 5 bases to trimming and J lost 7 bases, with 21 bases between them. This CDR3 contains 16 residues. CDR1 and CDR2 (germline): SEHNR, FQNEAQ (reference sequence). CDR3 in DNA: TGTGCCAGCAGCCCCCTGGGCGGGGCCTATGGGAATGAGCAGTTCTTC. It is translated as CASSPLGGAYGNEQFF.

The chain combines TRBV10-3 with TRBJ1-1, with D perhaps TRBD1 (6 bases). CDR3 size: 12 residues. The germline V gene encodes CDR1 ENHRY and CDR2 SYGVKD. Trimming took off 7 bases at V and 2 bases at J, with 8 bases between the two ends. The CDR3 sequence is CAITGHNTEAFF. As DNA, the CDR3 is TGTGCCATCACGGGACACAACACTGAAGCTTTCTTT.

The V gene is TRBV6-1, the J gene TRBJ2-1; D ambiguous. CDR3 length equals 13 residues. V dropped 1 base and J dropped 10 bases, with 11 bases sitting between them. Germline CDR1 MNHNS, CDR2 SASEGT. As DNA, the CDR3 is TGTGCCAGCAGTGAAGGGAACAGACCCGAGCAGTTCTTC. Protein sequence: CASSEGNRPEQFF.

As to this clone: This sample includes further DNA sequences coding for the same CDR3. This sequence joins TRBV18 and TRBJ1-1; D is undetermined. Trimming took off 3 bases at V and 1 base at J, with 6 bases between the two ends. Germline V gene sequence: CDR1 KGHSH, CDR2 LQKENI. The CDR3 length is 13 residues. The CDR3 region has the DNA TGTGCCAGCTCACCCACAGCGAACACTGAAGCTTTCTTT. Translation gives CASSPTANTEAFF. The full variable domain, in which reference TRBV18 and TRBJ1-1 provide the parts outside the CDR3, is NAGVMQNPRHLVRRRGQEARLRCSPMKGHSHVYWYRQLPEEGLKFMVYLQKENIIDESGMPKERFSAEFPKEGPSILRIQQVVRGDSAAYFCASSPTANTEAFFGQGTRLTVV.

The J gene is TRBJ1-2, the V gene TRBV29-1; 8 nucleotides align to TRBD1. Germline-derived CDR1 and CDR2 are SQVTM and ANQGSEA. J gave up 4 bases and V 5 bases, and 6 bases lay outside the gene matches. The CDR3 covers 13 residues. In DNA form, the CDR3 reads TGCAGCGTTACGCGGGACAGGTCCTATGGCTACACCTTC. Translated: CSVTRDRSYGYTF.

This clone has more than one count but fewer than ten. The chain employs TRBV2 and TRBJ1-5, with 7 positions matching TRBD1. CDR3 length: 16 residues. The junction had 13 bases not matched to a gene; V was cut back by 6 bases and J by 5 bases. Germline V gene sequence: CDR1 SNHLY, CDR2 FYNNEI. The CDR3 is CASSDRPGQRYQPQHF. The DNA for the CDR3 is TGTGCCAGCAGCGATAGGCCGGGACAGCGTTATCAGCCCCAGCATTTT.

The sample holds one count of this clone. The junction departs from germline at one end; a sequencing error may be responsible. The genes are TRBV7-7 and TRBJ1-4, with 7 bases that match TRBD1. This CDR3 is 21 amino acids long. Germline values: CDR1 SSHAT, CDR2 FNYEAQ (reference sequence). The CDR3 loop reads CASSLAISDRTTIATNEKLFF. The CDR3 region has the DNA TGTGCTAGCAGCTTAGCGATCTCGGACAGGACGACGATCGCAACTAATGAAAAACTGTTTTTT.

V gene TRBV7-2 combines with J gene TRBJ2-7, with D perhaps TRBD2 (6 bases). The V end lost 1 base, the J end lost 2 bases, and 9 bases lay between the germline ends. Per the germline V gene, CDR1 is SGHTA and CDR2 is FQGNSA. This CDR3 comprises 14 residues. CDR3 sequence (DNA): TGTGCCAGCAGCTTAGGCAGGGAGGCCTACGAGCAGTACTTC. This translates into CASSLGREAYEQYF.

The table lists this clone with a few counts. The chain has TRBV29-1 and TRBJ1-2, with D perhaps TRBD1 (5 bases). In germline, CDR1 is SQVTM, CDR2 ANQGSEA. V lost 3 bases and J lost 5, with 16 bases in between. This CDR3 is 14 amino acids long. The CDR3 here is CSVEVTALGYGYTF. The CDR3 DNA follows: TGCAGCGTTGAGGTGACAGCTTTGGGGTATGGCTACACCTTC.

The J gene is TRBJ1-2, the V gene TRBV4-3, with D possibly TRBD1 on 6 matching bases. From germline, CDR1 is LGHNA and CDR2 YSLEER. The CDR3 covers 17 residues. Trimming took 0 bases from V and 1 from J, leaving 15 bases between them. The CDR3 DNA is TGCGCCAGCAGCCAAGATATGGGGGGGGCGGTTAACTATGGCTACACCTTC. Its protein product is CASSQDMGGAVNYGYTF.

The chain joins TRBV6-2 or TRBV6-3 to TRBJ2-1; D is perhaps TRBD2 (7 bases). The germline V gene encodes CDR1 MNHEY and CDR2 SVGEGT. CDR3 length: 17 residues. Trimming removed 4 bases at V and 2 bases at J, with 18 bases between. The CDR3 is CASSFRPRGTTYNEQFF. In nucleotides, the CDR3 is TGTGCCAGCAGTTTCAGGCCGAGGGGGACTACCTACAATGAGCAGTTCTTC.

The V gene is TRBV15, the J gene TRBJ1-4; D might be TRBD1 (5 bases). Germline lookup yields CDR1 LNHNV and CDR2 YYDKDF (reference sequence). The CDR3 has 12 residues. The V end lost 5 bases, the J end lost 8 bases, and 9 bases lay between the germline ends. The CDR3 spells CATSDYREKLFF. In DNA, the CDR3 is TGTGCCACCAGCGATTACAGGGAAAAACTGTTTTTT.

This clone was recorded a few times. The J gene is TRBJ1-1, the V gene TRBV5-1; 7 bases line up with TRBD1. The germline V gene encodes CDR1 SGHRS and CDR2 YFSETQ. This CDR3 has 14 amino acids. V shed 0 bases, J shed 4 bases, and the junction held 3 bases outside the gene matches. CDR3 sequence reads: CASSLAGGGTEAFF. The CDR3 region has the DNA TGCGCCAGCAGCTTGGCAGGGGGTGGCACTGAAGCTTTCTTT.

V usage is TRBV5-1 and J usage is TRBJ1-1; D is unclear. Germline CDR1 is SGHRS and CDR2 is YFSETQ. CDR3 length: 15 amino acids. The V end lost 0 bases, the J end lost 5 bases, and 14 bases lay between the germline ends. This chain's CDR3 is CASSLGHTRGTEAFF. In DNA, the CDR3 is TGCGCCAGCAGCTTGGGACACACCCGTGGAACTGAAGCTTTCTTT.